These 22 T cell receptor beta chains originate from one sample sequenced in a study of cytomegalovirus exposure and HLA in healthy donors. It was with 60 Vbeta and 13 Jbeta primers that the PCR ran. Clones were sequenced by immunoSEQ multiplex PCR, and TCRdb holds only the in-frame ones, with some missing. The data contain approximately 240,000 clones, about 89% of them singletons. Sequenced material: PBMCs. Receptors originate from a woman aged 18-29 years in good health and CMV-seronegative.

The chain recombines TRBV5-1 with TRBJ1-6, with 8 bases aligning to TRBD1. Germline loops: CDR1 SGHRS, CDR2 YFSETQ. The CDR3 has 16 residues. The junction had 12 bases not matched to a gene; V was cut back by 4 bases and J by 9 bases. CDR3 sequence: CASSGTTGAVGSPLHF. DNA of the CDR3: TGCGCCAGCAGCGGCACGACAGGGGCGGTTGGTTCACCCCTCCACTTT.

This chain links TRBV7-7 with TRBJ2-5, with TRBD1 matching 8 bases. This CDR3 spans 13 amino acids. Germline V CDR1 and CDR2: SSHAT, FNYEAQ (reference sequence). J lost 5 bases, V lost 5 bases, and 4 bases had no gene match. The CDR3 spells CASSRQGRETQYF. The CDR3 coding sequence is TGTGCCAGCAGCCGACAGGGGAGGGAGACCCAGTACTTC.

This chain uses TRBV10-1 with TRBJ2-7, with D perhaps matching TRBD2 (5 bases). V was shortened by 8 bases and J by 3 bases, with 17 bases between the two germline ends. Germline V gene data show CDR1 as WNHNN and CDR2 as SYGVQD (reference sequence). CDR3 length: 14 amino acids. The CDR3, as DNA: TGCGCCAGCTCTCCCCGGGGAGAGGGCTACGAGCAGTACTTC. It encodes CASSPRGEGYEQYF.

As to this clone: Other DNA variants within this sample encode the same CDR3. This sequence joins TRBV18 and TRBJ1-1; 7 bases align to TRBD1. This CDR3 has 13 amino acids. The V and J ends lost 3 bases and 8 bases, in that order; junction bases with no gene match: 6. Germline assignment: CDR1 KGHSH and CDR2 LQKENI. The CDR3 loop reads CASSPTGTAEAFF. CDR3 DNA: TGTGCCAGCTCACCGACCGGGACAGCAGAAGCTTTCTTT.

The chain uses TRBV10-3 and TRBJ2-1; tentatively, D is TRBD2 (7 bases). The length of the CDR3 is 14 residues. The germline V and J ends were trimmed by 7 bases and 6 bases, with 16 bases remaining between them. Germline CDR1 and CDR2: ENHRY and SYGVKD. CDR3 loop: CAINREGGGNEQFF. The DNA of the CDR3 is TGTGCCATCAACCGTGAGGGAGGGGGCAATGAGCAGTTCTTC.

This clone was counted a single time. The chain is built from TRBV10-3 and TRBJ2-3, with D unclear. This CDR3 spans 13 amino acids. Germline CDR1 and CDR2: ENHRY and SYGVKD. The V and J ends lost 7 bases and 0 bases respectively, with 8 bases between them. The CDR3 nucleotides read TGTGCCATCAAGCTGGGCAGCACAGATACGCAGTATTTT. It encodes CAIKLGSTDTQYF.

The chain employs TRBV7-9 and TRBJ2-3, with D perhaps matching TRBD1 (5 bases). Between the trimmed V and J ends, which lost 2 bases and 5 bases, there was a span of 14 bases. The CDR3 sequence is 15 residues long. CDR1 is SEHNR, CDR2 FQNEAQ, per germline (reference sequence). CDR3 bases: TGTGCCAGCAGCTTAAAGGTGGGAACAGGAGATACGCAGTATTTT. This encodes CASSLKVGTGDTQYF.

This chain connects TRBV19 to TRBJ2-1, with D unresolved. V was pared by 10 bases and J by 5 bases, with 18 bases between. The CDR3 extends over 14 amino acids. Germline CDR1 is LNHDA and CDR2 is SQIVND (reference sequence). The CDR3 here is CATRAGRSDNEQFF. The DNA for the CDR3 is TGTGCCACTAGAGCAGGTCGATCGGACAATGAGCAGTTCTTC.

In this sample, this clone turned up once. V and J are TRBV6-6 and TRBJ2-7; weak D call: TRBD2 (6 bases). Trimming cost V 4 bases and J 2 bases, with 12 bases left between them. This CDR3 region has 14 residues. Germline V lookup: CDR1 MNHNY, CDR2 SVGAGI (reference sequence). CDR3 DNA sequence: TGTGCCAGCAGTTGGCTGCGGGGAACCTACGAGCAGTACTTC. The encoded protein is CASSWLRGTYEQYF.

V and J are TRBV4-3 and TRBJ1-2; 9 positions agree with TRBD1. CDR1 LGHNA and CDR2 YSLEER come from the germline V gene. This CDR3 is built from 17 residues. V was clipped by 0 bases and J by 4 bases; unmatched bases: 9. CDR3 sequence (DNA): TGCGCCAGCAGCCAAGACTTATCGGGACAGGGAGGCTATGGCTACACCTTC. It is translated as CASSQDLSGQGGYGYTF.

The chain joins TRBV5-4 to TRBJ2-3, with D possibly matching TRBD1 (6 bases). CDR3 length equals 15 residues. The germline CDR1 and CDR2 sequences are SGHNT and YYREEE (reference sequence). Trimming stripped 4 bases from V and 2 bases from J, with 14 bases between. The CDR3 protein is CASSPYRDNTDTQYF. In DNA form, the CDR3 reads TGTGCCAGCAGCCCCTACCGGGACAACACAGATACGCAGTATTTT.

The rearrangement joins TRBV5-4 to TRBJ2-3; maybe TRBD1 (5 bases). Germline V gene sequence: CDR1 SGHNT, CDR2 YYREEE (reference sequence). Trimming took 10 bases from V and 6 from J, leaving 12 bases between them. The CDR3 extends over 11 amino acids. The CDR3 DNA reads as TGTGCCTCAGGGTCCGGGGATACGCAGTATTTT. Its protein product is CASGSGDTQYF.

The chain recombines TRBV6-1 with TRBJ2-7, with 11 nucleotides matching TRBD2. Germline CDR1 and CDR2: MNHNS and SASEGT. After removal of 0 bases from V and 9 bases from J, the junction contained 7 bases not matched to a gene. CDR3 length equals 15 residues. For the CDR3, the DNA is TGTGCCAGCAGTGAAGCGCTAGCGGGAGGAGGAAGGCAGTACTTC. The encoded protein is CASSEALAGGGRQYF.

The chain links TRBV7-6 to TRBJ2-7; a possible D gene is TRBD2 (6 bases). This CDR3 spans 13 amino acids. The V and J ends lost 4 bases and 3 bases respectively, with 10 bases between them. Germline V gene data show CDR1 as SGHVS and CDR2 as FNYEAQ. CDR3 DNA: TGTGCCAGCAGCTCGGGACTTAGCTACGAGCAGTACTTC. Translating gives CASSSGLSYEQYF.

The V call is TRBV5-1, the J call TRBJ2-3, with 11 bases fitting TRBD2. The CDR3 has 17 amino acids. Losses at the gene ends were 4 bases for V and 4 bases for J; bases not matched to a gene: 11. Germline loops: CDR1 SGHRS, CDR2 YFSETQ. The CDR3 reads CASSTGDLAGGPDTQYF. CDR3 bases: TGCGCCAGCAGCACTGGAGATCTAGCGGGAGGTCCAGATACGCAGTATTTT.

The CDR3 nucleotides are TGTGCCAGCAGCCCGCGACAGTTAGCTAACTATGGCTACACCTTC. Translating gives CASSPRQLANYGYTF. The rearrangement links TRBV7-6 to TRBJ1-2, with D possibly TRBD1 on 5 matching bases. Per the germline V gene, CDR1 is SGHVS and CDR2 is FNYEAQ. V was clipped by 5 bases and J by 0 bases, with 13 bases between them. The CDR3 loop spans 15 amino acids.

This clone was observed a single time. CDR3 loop: CASSVFTGLGQETQYF. The DNA for the CDR3 is TGTGCCAGCAGCGTATTTACAGGCCTTGGTCAAGAGACCCAGTACTTC. The rearrangement links TRBV9 to TRBJ2-5; D perhaps matches TRBD1 (5 bases). Trimming left V 1 base short and J 2 bases short, with 15 bases between. The germline V gene has CDR1 SGDLS and CDR2 YYNGEE. This CDR3 has 16 amino acids. Together with reference TRBV9 and TRBJ2-5, the CDR3 gives the full variable domain: DSGVTQTPKHLITATGQRVTLRCSPRSGDLSVYWYQQSLDQGLQFLIQYYNGEERAKGNILERFSAQQFPDLHSELNLSSLELGDSALYFCASSVFTGLGQETQYFGPGTRLLVL.

The CDR3 DNA is TGCGCCAGCAGCACGCATACAGGGGGGTACACTGAAGCTTTCTTT. The encoded protein is CASSTHTGGYTEAFF. The rearrangement joins TRBV4-1 to TRBJ1-1; 8 bases map to TRBD1. V lost 5 bases to trimming and J lost 3 bases; unmatched junction nucleotides: 8. The CDR3 runs to 15 residues. Germline V gene data show CDR1 as MGHRA and CDR2 as YSYEKL.

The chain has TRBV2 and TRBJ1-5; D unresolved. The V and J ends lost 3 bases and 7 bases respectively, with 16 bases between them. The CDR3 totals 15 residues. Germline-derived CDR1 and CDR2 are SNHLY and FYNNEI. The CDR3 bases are TGTGCCAGCAGTGAGTCCGCCGGGGAGCGACAGCCCCAGCATTTT. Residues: CASSESAGERQPQHF.

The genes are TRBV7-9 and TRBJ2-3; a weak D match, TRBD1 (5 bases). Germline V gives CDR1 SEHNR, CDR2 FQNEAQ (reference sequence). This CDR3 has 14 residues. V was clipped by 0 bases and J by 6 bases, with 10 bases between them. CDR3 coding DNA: TGTGCCAGCAGCTTAGCGGGGCCCTTGGATACGCAGTATTTT. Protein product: CASSLAGPLDTQYF.

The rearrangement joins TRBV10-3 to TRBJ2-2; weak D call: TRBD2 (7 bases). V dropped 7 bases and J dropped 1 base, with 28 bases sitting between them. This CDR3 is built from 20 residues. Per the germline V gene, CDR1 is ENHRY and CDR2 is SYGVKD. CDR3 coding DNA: TGTGCCATCACGGGTCGAGCGGGGACAACCGAAACCTTGAACACCGGGGAGCTGTTTTTT. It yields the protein CAITGRAGTTETLNTGELFF.

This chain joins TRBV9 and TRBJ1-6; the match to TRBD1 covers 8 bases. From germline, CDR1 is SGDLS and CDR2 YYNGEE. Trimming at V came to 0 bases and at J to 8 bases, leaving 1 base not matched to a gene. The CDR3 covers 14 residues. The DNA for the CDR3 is TGTGCCAGCAGCGTAGGGGACAGGCATTCACCCCTCCACTTT. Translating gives CASSVGDRHSPLHF.